This entry describes one TCR beta chain. Its antigen is unknown. Time point specified: cycle 4 day 1 (C4D1), after less than 7 weeks of nivolumab. Every single patient, without exception, relapsed after autologous stem cell transplantation, and brentuximab vedotin exposure varied. Sequencing was performed with immunoSEQ multiplex PCR; in TCRdb, only in-frame clones are kept and a portion is missing. The repertoire holds about 90,000 clones, with approximately 90% as singletons. V shed 3 bases and J 7 bases; nucleotides not matched to a gene: 10. The CDR3 is 15 amino acids. CDR1 MDHEN and CDR2 SYDVKM come from the germline V gene. The sample comes from a study of PD-1 blockade in classical Hodgkin lymphoma. Notes on the study in general: Similar baseline diversity was found in complete responders and newly diagnosed patients. At C4D1, TCR diversity had climbed significantly for CD4+ cells, though not for CD8+ cells.

The V call is TRBV28, the J call TRBJ2-5; TRBD2 matches at 8 bases. The source material was peripheral blood mononuclear cells (PBMCs), sampled before the fourth cycle of nivolumab. The clonotype was recovered from a human donor with classical Hodgkin lymphoma. CDR3 bases: TGTGCCAGCAGTTTTGGCGGGGGGCCGAAAGCGACCCAGTACTTC. It encodes CASSFGGGPKATQYF.